One and the same sample provided the 21 T cell receptor beta chains below, sequenced in a study of blood T cells in healthy people across ages (dated by TCRdb to the mid-2010s). The library was prepared using 5' RACE. Sequencing used an Illumina HiSeq 2500. A second PCR of about 7 to 12 cycles was run with a J-beta primer mix and a sample-barcoded 5' primer. Clones were called with MiXCR by TCRdb after fastp trimmed the public reads at Q25, and only in-frame beta chains were retained. Every distinct CDR3 protein forms one entry, paired with its most common genes and DNA. The sample table records about 1,400,000 distinct CDR3 sequences; roughly 45% of these occur just once. The ten largest clones capture 7.9% of the sample. Input material: blood. The receptors stem from a woman between 18 and 29 years old in good health.

This clonotype was observed a handful of times. The chain combines TRBV4-2 with TRBJ2-1; D is ambiguous. Germline CDR1 LGHNA, CDR2 YNFKEQ. Trimming shortened V by 0 bases and J by 10 bases, and 7 bases separated the two germline ends. The CDR3 length is 12 residues. The CDR3 loop is CASSQDRKEQFF. Written as DNA, the CDR3 is TGTGCCAGCAGCCAAGATCGAAAAGAGCAGTTCTTC.

This clonotype was seen only a few times. The gene calls are TRBV7-3 and TRBJ1-6, with D tentatively TRBD1 (5 bases). Germline V gene lookup returns CDR1 SGHTA and CDR2 FQGTGA. The V end was cut by 5 bases, the J end by 8 bases, with 16 bases between. The CDR3 loop spans 15 amino acids. The CDR3 DNA follows: TGTGCCAGCAGCCAACTGGGGACTGGCCATTCACCCCTCCACTTT. Amino acid sequence: CASSQLGTGHSPLHF.

V gene TRBV3-1 combines with J gene TRBJ2-1; D possibly corresponds to TRBD1 (6 bases). Trimming took off 4 bases at V and 8 bases at J, with 12 bases between the two ends. From germline, CDR1 is LGHDT and CDR2 YNNKEL (reference sequence). CDR3 size: 13 residues. In DNA, the CDR3 is TGTGCCAGCAGCCCTTACAGGGCCCATGAGCAGTTCTTC. Amino acid sequence: CASSPYRAHEQFF.

The chain carries TRBV4-1 and TRBJ1-2, with 8 nucleotides matching TRBD1. CDR3 length: 15 amino acids. From germline, CDR1 is MGHRA and CDR2 YSYEKL. V lost 3 bases to trimming and J lost 2 bases; unmatched junction nucleotides: 5. The CDR3: CASSQDRVANYGYTF. The CDR3 DNA reads TGCGCCAGCAGCCAGGACAGGGTGGCGAACTATGGCTACACCTTC.

This clonotype appeared a few times. The chain is built from TRBV20-1 and TRBJ2-7, with TRBD2 matching over 9 bases. Germline V gene lookup returns CDR1 DFQATT and CDR2 SNEGSKA (reference sequence). V lost 3 bases to trimming and J lost 8 bases; unmatched junction nucleotides: 2. CDR3 length equals 11 residues. The CDR3, as DNA: TGCAGTGCTAGGACTAGCGGCCAGCAGTACTTC. This sequence encodes CSARTSGQQYF.

J is TRBJ2-7 and V is TRBV7-9, with 10 positions matching TRBD1. The V and J ends lost 3 bases and 1 base, in that order; junction bases with no gene match: 3. The CDR3 consists of 15 residues. In germline, CDR1 is SEHNR, CDR2 FQNEAQ (reference sequence). Here the CDR3 reads CASSFRQGASYEQYF. The CDR3 coding sequence is TGTGCCAGCAGCTTCAGACAGGGGGCATCCTACGAGCAGTACTTC.

The chain links TRBV10-3 to TRBJ2-1; D could derive from TRBD1 or TRBD2 (5 bases each). Deletions cut 6 bases from V and 10 bases from J, with 13 bases between. This CDR3 is built from 12 residues. Per germline, CDR1 ENHRY and CDR2 SYGVKD. Written as DNA, the CDR3 is TGTGCCATCAGCGTGGGACGGACAGAGCAGTTCTTC. This codes for CAISVGRTEQFF.

This clonotype was seen a handful of times. This rearrangement joins TRBV6-5 to TRBJ2-5, with 7 bases matching TRBD1. Gene TRBJ2-7 matches the end of the DNA better, so the J call may be wrong. From germline, CDR1 is MNHEY and CDR2 SVGAGI. The CDR3 loop spans 15 amino acids. CDR3 sequence (DNA): TGTGCCAGCAGTTACGCGACACAGGGGCAGGACGAGCAGTACTTC. Its translation is CASSYATQGQDEQYF.

This clonotype was counted a few times. The J gene is TRBJ2-7, the V gene TRBV10-3; TRBD2 matches at 7 bases. The CDR3 has 14 residues. The germline V gene has CDR1 ENHRY and CDR2 SYGVKD. V lost 6 bases, J lost 7 bases, and 12 bases stayed unmatched. CDR3 in DNA: TGTGCCATCAGAACTAGCGCTGGGGGGGATGAGCAGTACTTC. Its protein is CAIRTSAGGDEQYF.

The chain carries TRBV20-1 and TRBJ2-5; 7 bases match TRBD2. The last part of the DNA fits TRBJ2-7 better; the J call may be wrong. The CDR3 length is 14 residues. Germline assignment: CDR1 DFQATT and CDR2 SNEGSKA (reference sequence). CDR3 sequence reads: CSARVGGSTYEQYF. CDR3 sequence (DNA): TGCAGTGCTAGAGTGGGCGGGAGTACCTACGAGCAGTACTTC.

This clonotype was seen more than once but under ten times. V is TRBV12-3 or TRBV12-4 and J is TRBJ2-7; TRBD1 agrees at 8 bases. The CDR3 sequence is 15 residues long. With V trimmed by 4 bases and J by 4 bases, 9 bases remained unmatched. The CDR3 bases are TGTGCCAGCAGTTATAGACAGGGGTTAAATTACGAGCAGTACTTC. Residues: CASSYRQGLNYEQYF.

The chain has TRBV12-3 or TRBV12-4 and TRBJ2-5, with 10 bases aligning to TRBD1. This CDR3 has 14 residues. J lost 5 bases, V lost 8 bases, and 8 bases had no gene match. The CDR3, as DNA: TGTGCCAGCCAGGGGACAGGGGCATGGGAGACCCAGTACTTC. This sequence encodes CASQGTGAWETQYF.

This clonotype was seen more than once but under ten times. DNA for the CDR3: TGTGCCAGCAGCTTATACCAGACTTTAAGTAATTCACCCCTCCACTTT. Protein product: CASSLYQTLSNSPLHF. The chain joins TRBV7-9 to TRBJ1-6; D unresolved. This CDR3 region has 16 residues. Germline assignment: CDR1 SEHNR and CDR2 FQNEAQ (reference sequence). V gave up 2 bases and J gave up 6 bases, with 14 bases separating them.

This clonotype has a single count. This sequence joins TRBV19 and TRBJ2-3; no firm D call. Trimming left V 0 bases short and J 8 bases short, with 9 bases between. The CDR3 spans 13 residues. Germline V gene lookup returns CDR1 LNHDA and CDR2 SQIVND (reference sequence). In DNA, the CDR3 is TGTGCCAGTAGTATAGACGAGGTTGGTACGCAGTATTTT. Its protein is CASSIDEVGTQYF. The full variable domain, with the rest looked up from reference TRBV19 and TRBJ2-3, is DGGITQSPKYLFRKEGQNVTLSCEQNLNHDAMYWYRQDPGQGLRLIYYSQIVNDFQKGDIAEGYSVSREKKESFPLTVTSAQKNPTAFYLCASSIDEVGTQYFGPGTRLTVL.

The chain combines TRBV6-2 or TRBV6-3 with TRBJ2-1; 10 positions agree with TRBD2. The CDR3 consists of 16 residues. Trimming at V came to 3 bases and at J to 1 base, leaving 3 bases not matched to a gene. CDR1 is MNHEY, CDR2 SVGEGT, per germline. Here the CDR3 reads CASSYTSGISYNEQFF. Here the CDR3 DNA reads TGTGCCAGCAGTTATACTAGCGGGATTTCCTACAATGAGCAGTTCTTC.

The chain combines TRBV28 with TRBJ2-7; D may correspond to TRBD1 or TRBD2 (6 bases each). Trimming took off 4 bases at V and 6 bases at J, with 19 bases between the two ends. The CDR3 is 15 amino acids. From germline, CDR1 is MDHEN and CDR2 SYDVKM. Here the CDR3 DNA reads TGTGCCAGCAGTTCCATCGGGGGCGGCTTCGCCGAGCAGTACTTC. This translates into CASSSIGGGFAEQYF. Variable domain in full (rest from reference TRBV28 and TRBJ2-7): DVKVTQSSRYLVKRTGEKVFLECVQDMDHENMFWYRQDPGLGLRLIYFSYDVKMKEKGDIPEGYSVSREKKERFSLILESASTNQTSMYLCASSSIGGGFAEQYFGPGTRLTVT.

This clonotype showed up just a few times. This chain links TRBV7-2 with TRBJ2-1, with 10 bases identical to TRBD1. The DNA end favors TRBJ2-7, so the J call may be wrong. The CDR3 has 15 amino acids. Germline lookup yields CDR1 SGHTA and CDR2 FQGNSA. The chain's CDR3 is CASSQDRGAYNEQYF. CDR3 bases: TGTGCCAGCAGCCAGGACAGGGGGGCCTACAATGAGCAGTACTTC.

Concerning this clonotype itself: Relative to the germline gene, one junction end is altered; a read error may explain this. The chain carries TRBV3-1 and TRBJ2-7; no clear D gene. The CDR3 runs 12 residues. Germline V gene sequence: CDR1 LGHDT, CDR2 YNNKEL (reference sequence). The CDR3 reads CASSQDIYEQYF. As DNA, the CDR3 is TGTGCCAGCAGCCAAGATATCTACGAACAGTACTTC.

The chain carries TRBV2 and TRBJ2-7, with D maybe TRBD2 (6 bases). Trimming cost V 6 bases and J 7 bases, with 16 bases left between them. The CDR3 runs to 13 residues. The germline CDR1 and CDR2 sequences are SNHLY and FYNNEI. The CDR3 region has the DNA TGTGCCAGCAGGGCGGGATCCTACAATGAGCAGTACTTC. It codes for CASRAGSYNEQYF.

The chain combines TRBV4-2 with TRBJ2-7; TRBD2 agrees at 8 bases. The CDR3 has 16 amino acids. Losses at the gene ends were 1 base for V and 7 bases for J; bases not matched to a gene: 12. Germline V lookup: CDR1 LGHNA, CDR2 YNFKEQ. The CDR3 DNA is TGTGCCAGCAGCCAAGCTGGACTAGCTAAATCCAATGAGCAGTACTTC. Residues: CASSQAGLAKSNEQYF.

The chain combines TRBV27 with TRBJ1-4; possibly TRBD1 for D (5 bases). Trimming removed 6 bases at V and 3 bases at J, with 35 bases between. CDR1 and CDR2 (germline): MNHEY, SMNVEV (reference sequence). This CDR3 is built from 22 residues. CDR3 in amino acids: CASSDLYRLRRGLIQANEKLFF. The CDR3, as DNA: TGTGCCAGCAGCGATCTTTATCGCCTCCGTAGGGGACTAATCCAAGCTAATGAAAAACTGTTTTTT.